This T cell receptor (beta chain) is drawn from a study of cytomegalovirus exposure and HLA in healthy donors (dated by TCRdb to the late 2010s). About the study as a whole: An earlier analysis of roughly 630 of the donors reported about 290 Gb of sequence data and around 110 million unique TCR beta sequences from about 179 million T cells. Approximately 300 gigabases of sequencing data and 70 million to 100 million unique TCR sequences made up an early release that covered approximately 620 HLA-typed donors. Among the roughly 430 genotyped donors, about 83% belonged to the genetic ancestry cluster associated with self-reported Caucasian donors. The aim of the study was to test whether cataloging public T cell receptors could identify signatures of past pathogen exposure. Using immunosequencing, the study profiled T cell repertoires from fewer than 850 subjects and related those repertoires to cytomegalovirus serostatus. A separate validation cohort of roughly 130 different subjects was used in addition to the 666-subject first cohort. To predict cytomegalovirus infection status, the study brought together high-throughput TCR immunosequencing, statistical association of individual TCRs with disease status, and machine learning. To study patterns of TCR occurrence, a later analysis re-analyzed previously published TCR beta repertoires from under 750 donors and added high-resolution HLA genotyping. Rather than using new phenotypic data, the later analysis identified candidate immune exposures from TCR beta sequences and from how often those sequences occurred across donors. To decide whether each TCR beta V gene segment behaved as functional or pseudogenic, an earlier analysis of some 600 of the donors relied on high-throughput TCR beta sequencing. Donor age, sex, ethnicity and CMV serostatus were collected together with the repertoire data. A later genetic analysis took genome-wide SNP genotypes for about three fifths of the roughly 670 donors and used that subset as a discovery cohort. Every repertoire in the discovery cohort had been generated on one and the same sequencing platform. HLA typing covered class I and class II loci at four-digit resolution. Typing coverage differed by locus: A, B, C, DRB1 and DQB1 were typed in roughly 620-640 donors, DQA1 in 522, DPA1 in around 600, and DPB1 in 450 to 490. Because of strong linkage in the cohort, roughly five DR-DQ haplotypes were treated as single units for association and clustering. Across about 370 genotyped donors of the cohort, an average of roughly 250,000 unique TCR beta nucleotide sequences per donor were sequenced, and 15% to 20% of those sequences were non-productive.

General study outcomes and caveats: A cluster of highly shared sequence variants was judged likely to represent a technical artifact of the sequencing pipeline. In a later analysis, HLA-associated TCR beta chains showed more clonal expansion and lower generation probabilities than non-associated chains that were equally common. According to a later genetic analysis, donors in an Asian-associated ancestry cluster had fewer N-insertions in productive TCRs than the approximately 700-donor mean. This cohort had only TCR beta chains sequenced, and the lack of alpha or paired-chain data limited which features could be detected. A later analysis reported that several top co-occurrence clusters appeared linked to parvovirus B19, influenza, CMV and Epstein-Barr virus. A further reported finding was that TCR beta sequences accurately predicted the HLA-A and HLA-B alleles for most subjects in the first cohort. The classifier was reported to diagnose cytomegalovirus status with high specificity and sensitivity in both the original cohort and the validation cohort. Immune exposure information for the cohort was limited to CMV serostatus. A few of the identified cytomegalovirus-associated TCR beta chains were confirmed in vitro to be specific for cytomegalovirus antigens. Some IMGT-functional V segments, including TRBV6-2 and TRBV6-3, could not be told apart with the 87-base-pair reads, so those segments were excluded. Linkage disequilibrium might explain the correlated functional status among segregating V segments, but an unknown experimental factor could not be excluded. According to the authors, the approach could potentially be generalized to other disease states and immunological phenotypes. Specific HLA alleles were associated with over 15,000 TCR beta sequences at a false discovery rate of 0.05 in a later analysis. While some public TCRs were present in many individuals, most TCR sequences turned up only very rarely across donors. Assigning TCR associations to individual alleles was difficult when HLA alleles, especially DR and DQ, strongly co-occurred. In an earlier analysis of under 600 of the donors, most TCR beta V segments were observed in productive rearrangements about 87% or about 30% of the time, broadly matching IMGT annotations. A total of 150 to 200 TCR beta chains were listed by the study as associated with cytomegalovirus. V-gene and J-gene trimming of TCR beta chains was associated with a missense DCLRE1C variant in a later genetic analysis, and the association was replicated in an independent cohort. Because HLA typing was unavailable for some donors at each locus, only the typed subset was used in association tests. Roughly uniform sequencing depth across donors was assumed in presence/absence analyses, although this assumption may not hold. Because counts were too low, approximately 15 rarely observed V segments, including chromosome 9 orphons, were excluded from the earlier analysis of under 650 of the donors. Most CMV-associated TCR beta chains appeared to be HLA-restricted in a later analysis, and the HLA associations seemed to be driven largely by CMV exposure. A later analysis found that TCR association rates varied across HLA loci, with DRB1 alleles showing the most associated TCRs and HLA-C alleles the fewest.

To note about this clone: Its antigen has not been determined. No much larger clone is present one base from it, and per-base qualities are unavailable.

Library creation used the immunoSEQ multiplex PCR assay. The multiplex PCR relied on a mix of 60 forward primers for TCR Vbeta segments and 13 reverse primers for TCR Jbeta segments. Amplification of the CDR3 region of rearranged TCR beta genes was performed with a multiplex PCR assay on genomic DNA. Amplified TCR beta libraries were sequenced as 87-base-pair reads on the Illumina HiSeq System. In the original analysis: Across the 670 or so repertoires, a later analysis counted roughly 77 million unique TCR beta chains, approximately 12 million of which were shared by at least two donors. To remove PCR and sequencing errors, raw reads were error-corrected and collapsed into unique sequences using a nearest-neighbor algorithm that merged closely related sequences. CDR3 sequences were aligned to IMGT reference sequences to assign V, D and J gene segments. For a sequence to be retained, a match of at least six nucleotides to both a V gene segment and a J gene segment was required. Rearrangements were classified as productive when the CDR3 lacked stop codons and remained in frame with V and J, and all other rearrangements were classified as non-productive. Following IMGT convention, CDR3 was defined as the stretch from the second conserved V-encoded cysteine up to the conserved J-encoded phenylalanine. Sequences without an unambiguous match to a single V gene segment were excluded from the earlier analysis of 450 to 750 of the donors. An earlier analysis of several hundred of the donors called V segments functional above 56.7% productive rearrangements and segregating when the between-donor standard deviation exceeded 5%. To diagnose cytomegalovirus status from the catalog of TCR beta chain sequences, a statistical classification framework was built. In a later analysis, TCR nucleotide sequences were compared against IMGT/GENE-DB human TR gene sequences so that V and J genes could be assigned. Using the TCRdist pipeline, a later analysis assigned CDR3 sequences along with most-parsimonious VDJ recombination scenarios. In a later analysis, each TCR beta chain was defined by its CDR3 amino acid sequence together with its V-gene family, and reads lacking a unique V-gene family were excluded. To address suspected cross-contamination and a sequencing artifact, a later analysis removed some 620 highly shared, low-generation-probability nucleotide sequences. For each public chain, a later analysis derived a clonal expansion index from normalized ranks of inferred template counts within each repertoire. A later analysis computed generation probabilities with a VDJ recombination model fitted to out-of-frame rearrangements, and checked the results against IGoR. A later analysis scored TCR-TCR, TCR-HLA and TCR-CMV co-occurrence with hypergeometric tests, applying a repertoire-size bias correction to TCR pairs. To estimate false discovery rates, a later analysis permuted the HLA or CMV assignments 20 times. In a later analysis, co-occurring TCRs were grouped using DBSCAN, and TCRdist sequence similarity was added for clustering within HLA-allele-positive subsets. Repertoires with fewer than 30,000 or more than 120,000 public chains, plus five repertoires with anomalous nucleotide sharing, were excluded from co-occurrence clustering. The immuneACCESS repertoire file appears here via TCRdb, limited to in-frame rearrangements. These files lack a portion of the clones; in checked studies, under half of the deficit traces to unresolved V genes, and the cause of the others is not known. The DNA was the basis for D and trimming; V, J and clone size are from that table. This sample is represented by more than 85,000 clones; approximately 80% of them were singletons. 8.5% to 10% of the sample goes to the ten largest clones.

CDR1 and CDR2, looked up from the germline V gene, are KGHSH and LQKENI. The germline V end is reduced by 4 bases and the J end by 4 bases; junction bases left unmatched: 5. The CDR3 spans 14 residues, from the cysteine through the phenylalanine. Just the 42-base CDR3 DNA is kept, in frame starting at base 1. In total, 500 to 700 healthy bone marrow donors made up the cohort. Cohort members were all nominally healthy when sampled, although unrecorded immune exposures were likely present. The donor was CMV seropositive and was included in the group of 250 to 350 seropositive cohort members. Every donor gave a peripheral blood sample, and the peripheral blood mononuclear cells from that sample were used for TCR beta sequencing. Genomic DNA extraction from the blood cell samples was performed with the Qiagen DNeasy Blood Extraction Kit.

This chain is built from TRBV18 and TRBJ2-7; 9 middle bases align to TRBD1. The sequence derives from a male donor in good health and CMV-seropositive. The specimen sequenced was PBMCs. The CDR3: CASSRGQGMYEQYF. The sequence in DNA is TGTGCCAGCTCACGAGGACAGGGGATGTACGAGCAGTACTTC. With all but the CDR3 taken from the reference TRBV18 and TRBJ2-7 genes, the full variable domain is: NAGVMQNPRHLVRRRGQEARLRCSPMKGHSHVYWYRQLPEEGLKFMVYLQKENIIDESGMPKERFSAEFPKEGPSILRIQQVVRGDSAAYFCASSRGQGMYEQYFGPGTRLTVT.